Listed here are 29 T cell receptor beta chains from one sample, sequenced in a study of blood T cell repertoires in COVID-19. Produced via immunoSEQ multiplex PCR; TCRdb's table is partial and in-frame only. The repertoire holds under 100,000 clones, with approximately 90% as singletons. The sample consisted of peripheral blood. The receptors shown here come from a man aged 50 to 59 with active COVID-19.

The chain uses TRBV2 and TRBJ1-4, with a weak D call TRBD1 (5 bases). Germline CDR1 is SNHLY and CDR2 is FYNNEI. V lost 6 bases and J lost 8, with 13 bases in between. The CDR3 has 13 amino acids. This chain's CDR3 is CASRRGLQEKLFF. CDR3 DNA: TGTGCCAGCAGACGGGGACTTCAAGAAAAACTGTTTTTT.

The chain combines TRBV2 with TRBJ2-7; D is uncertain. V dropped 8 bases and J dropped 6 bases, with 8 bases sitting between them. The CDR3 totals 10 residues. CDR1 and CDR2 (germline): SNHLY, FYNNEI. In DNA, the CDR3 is TGTGCCAGCGGGCTAAGCGAGCAGTACTTC. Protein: CASGLSEQYF.

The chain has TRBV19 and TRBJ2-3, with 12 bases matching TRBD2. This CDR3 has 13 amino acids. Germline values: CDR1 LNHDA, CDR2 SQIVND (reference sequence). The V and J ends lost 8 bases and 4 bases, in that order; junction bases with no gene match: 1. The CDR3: CASGLAGSDTQYF. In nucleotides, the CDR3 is TGTGCCAGTGGACTAGCGGGGTCAGATACGCAGTATTTT.

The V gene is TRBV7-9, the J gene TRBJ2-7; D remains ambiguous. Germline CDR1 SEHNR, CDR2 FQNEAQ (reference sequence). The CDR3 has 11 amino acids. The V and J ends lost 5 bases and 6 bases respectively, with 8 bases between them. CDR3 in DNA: TGTGCCAGCAGCCCAGCAGGCGAGCAGTACTTC. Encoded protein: CASSPAGEQYF.

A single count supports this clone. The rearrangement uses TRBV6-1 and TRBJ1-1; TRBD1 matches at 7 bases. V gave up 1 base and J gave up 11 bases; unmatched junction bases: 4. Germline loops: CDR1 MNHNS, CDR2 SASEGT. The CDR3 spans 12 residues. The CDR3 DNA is TGTGCCAGCAGTGAAGGGACAGGTCCTGCTTTCTTT. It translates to CASSEGTGPAFF.

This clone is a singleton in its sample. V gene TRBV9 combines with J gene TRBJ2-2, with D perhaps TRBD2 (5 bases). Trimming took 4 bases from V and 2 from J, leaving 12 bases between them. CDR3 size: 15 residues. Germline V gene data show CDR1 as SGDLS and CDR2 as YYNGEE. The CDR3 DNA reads TGTGCCAGCAGCAGGAGCGGAGTAAACACCGGGGAGCTGTTTTTT. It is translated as CASSRSGVNTGELFF.

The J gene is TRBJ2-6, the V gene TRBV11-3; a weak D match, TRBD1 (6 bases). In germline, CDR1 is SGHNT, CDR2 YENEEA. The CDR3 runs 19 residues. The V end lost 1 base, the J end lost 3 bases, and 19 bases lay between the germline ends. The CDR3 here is CASSLVDRFKADGANVLTF. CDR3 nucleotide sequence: TGTGCCAGCAGCTTAGTCGACAGGTTTAAGGCGGATGGGGCCAACGTCCTGACTTTC.

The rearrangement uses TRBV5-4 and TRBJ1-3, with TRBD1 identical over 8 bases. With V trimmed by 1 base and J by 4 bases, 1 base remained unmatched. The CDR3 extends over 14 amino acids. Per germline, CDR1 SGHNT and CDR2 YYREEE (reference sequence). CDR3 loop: CASSLQGAGNTIYF. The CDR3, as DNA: TGTGCCAGCAGCTTGCAGGGGGCAGGAAACACCATATATTTT. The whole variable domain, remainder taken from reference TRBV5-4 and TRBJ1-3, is ETGVTQSPTHLIKTRGQQVTLRCSSQSGHNTVSWYQQALGQGPQFIFQYYREEENGRGNFPPRFSGLQFPNYSSELNVNALELDDSALYLCASSLQGAGNTIYFGEGSWLTVV.

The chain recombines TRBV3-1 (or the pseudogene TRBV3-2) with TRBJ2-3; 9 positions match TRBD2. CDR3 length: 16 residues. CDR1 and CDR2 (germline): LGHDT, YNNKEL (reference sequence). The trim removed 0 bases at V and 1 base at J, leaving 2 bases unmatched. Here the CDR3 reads CASSQDERGGTDTQYF. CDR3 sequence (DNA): TGTGCCAGCAGCCAAGATGAGCGGGGGGGCACAGATACGCAGTATTTT.

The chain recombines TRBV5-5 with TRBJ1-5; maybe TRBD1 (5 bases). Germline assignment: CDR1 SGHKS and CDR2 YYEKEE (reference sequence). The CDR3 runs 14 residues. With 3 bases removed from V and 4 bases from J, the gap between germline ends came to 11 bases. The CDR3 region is CASSWGQGNQPQHF. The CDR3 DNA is TGTGCCAGCAGCTGGGGCCAGGGTAATCAGCCCCAGCATTTT.

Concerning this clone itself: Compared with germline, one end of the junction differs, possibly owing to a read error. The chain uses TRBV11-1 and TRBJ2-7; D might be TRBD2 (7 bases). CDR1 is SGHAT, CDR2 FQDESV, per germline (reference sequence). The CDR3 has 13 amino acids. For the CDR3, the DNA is TGCCGACCCGTGGTGGGGGGGCGATGCGAGCAGTACTTC. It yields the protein CRPVVGGRCEQYF.

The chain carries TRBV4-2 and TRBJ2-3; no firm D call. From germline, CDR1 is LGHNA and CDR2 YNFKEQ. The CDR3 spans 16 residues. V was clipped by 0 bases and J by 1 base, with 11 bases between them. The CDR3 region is CASSQDLTTGTDTQYF. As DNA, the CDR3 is TGTGCCAGCAGCCAAGATCTTACTACGGGCACAGATACGCAGTATTTT.

The CDR3 DNA reads TGTGCCAGCAGCCCCGGGACTAGCGGCGCGCTCGATACGCAGTATTTT. Amino acid sequence: CASSPGTSGALDTQYF. This chain connects TRBV7-2 to TRBJ2-3; 11 positions match TRBD2. V lost 5 bases and J lost 6; bases outside the gene matches: 10. The CDR3 extends over 16 amino acids. Germline CDR1 and CDR2: SGHTA and FQGNSA.

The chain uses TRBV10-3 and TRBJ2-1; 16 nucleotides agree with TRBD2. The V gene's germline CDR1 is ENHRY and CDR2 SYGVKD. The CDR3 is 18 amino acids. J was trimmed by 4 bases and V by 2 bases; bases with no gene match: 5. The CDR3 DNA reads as TGTGCCATCAGTGAGCCCCAGGGACTAGCGGGAGGGTACAATGAGCAGTTCTTC. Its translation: CAISEPQGLAGGYNEQFF.

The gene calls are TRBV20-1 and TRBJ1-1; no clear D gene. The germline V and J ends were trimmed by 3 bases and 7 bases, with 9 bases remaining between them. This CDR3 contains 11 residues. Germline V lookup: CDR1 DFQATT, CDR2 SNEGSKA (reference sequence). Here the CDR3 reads CSASLLLEAFF. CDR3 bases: TGCAGTGCTAGTCTTTTACTTGAAGCTTTCTTT.

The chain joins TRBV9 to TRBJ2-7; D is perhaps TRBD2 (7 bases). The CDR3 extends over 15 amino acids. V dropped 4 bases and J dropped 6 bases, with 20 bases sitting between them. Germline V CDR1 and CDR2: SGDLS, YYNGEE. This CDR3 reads CASSPRWGRGFEQYF. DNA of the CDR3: TGTGCCAGCAGCCCGCGGTGGGGGCGGGGGTTCGAGCAGTACTTC. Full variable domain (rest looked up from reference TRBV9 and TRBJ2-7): DSGVTQTPKHLITATGQRVTLRCSPRSGDLSVYWYQQSLDQGLQFLIQYYNGEERAKGNILERFSAQQFPDLHSELNLSSLELGDSALYFCASSPRWGRGFEQYFGPGTRLTVT.

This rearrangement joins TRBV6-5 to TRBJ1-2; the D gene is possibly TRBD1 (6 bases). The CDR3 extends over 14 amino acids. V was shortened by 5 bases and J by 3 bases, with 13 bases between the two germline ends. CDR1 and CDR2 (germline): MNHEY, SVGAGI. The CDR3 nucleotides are TGTGCCAGCAGTCCACAGGGATTAGACTATGGCTACACCTTC. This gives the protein CASSPQGLDYGYTF.

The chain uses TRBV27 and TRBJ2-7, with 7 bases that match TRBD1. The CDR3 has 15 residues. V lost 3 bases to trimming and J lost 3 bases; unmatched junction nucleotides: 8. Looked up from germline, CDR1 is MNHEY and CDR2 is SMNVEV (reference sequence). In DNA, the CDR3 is TGTGCCAGCAGTTTGTCTCCGGGACAGAACTACGAGCAGTACTTC. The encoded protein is CASSLSPGQNYEQYF.

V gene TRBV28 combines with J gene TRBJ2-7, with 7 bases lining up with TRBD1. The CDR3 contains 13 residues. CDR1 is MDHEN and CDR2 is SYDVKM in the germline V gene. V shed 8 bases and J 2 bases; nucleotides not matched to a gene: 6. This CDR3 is CASWGQMTYEQYF. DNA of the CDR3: TGTGCCAGCTGGGGACAGATGACCTACGAGCAGTACTTC.

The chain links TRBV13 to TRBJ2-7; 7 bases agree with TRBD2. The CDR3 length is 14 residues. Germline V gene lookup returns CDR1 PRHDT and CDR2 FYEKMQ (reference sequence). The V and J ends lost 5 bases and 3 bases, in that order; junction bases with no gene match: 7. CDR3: CASSPGGRGYEQYF. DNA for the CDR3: TGTGCCAGCAGCCCGGGGGGACGGGGCTACGAGCAGTACTTC.

Here the CDR3 reads CASSLFGTDTGELFF. CDR3 nucleotide sequence: TGTGCCAGCAGTTTATTTGGGACAGACACCGGGGAGCTGTTTTTT. The chain uses TRBV27 and TRBJ2-2, with 7 positions matching TRBD1. The junction had 2 bases not matched to a gene; V was cut back by 1 base and J by 3 bases. The CDR3 loop spans 15 amino acids. In germline, CDR1 is MNHEY, CDR2 SMNVEV (reference sequence).

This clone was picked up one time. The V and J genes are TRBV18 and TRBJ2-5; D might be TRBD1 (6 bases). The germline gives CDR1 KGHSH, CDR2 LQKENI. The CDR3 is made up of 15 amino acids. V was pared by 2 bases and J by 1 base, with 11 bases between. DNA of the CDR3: TGTGCCAGCTCACCAAGGCAGGGGATCCAAGAGACCCAGTACTTC. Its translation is CASSPRQGIQETQYF.

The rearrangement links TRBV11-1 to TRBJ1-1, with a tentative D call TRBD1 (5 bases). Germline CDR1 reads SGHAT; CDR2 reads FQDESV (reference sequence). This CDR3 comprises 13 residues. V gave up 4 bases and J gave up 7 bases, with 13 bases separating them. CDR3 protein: CASSSPGLNEAFF. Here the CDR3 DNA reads TGTGCCAGCAGCTCCCCGGGACTAAATGAAGCTTTCTTT. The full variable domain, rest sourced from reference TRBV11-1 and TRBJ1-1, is EAEVAQSPRYKITEKSQAVAFWCDPISGHATLYWYRQILGQGPELLVQFQDESVVDDSQLPKDRFSAERLKGVDSTLKIQPAELGDSAMYLCASSSPGLNEAFFGQGTRLTVV.

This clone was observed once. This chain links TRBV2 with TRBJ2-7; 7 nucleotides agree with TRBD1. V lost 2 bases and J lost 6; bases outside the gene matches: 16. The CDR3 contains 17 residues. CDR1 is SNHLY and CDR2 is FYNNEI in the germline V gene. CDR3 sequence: CASSERGGRNLVGEQYF. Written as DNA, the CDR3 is TGTGCCAGCAGTGAACGAGGGGGCCGGAACTTAGTAGGCGAGCAGTACTTC.

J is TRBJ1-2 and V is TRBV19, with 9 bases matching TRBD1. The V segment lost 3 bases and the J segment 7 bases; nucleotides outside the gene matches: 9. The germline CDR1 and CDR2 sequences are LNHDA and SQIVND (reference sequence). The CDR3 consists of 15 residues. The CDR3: CASSISGTGPRGYTF. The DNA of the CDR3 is TGTGCCAGTAGTATTTCCGGGACAGGGCCCCGTGGCTACACCTTC.

CDR3 coding DNA: TGCGCCAGCAGCGGACTAGCGGGAGGTATTTTGTTCTTC. It yields the protein CASSGLAGGILFF. This chain uses TRBV10-1 with TRBJ2-1, with 14 bases that match TRBD2. Germline loops: CDR1 WNHNN, CDR2 SYGVQD (reference sequence). The CDR3 runs 13 residues. The V segment lost 6 bases and the J segment 15 bases; nucleotides outside the gene matches: 7.

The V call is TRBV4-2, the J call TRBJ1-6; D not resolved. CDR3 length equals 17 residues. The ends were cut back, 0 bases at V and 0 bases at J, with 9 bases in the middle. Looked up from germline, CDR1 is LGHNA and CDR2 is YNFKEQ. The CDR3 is CASSQDRLSSYNSPLHF. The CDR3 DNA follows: TGTGCCAGCAGCCAAGACAGGTTAAGCTCCTATAATTCACCCCTCCACTTT.

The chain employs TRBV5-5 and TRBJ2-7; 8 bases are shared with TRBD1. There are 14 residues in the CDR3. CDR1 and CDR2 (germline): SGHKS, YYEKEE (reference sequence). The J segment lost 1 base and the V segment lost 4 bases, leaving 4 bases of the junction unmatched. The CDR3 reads CASSRDRFSYEQYF. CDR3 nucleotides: TGTGCCAGCAGCAGGGACAGGTTTTCCTACGAGCAGTACTTC.

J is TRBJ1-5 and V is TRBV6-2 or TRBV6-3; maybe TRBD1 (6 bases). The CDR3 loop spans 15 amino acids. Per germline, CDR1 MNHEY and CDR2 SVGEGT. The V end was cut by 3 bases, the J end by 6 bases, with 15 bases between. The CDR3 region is CASSYTPEGGQPQHF. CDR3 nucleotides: TGTGCCAGCAGTTATACACCCGAAGGGGGTCAGCCCCAGCATTTT.